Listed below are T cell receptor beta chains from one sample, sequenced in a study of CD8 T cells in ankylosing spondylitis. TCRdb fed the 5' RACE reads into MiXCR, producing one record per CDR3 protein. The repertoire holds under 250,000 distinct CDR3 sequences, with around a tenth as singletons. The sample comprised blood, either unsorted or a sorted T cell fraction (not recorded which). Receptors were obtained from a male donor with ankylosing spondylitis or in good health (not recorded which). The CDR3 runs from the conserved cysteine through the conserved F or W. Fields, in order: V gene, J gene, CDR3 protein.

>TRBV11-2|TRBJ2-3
CASSLIGDTQYF
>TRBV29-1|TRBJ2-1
CSVDWEVEQFF
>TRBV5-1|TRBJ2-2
CASSLEGRGTGELFF
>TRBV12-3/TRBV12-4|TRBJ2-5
CASSPGQGAVETQYF
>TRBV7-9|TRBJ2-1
CASGTGTSGVHEQFF
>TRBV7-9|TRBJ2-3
CASSSSIDTQYF
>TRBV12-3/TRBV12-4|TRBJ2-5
CASSRRDLKKETQYF
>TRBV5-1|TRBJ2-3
CASSLGPTDTQYF
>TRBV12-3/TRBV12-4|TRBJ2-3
CASRDRDTQYF
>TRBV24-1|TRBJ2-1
CATSGPGTGRSSYNEQFF
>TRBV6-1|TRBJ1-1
CASSEGGNTEAFF
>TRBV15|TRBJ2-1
CATSTASGYNEQFF
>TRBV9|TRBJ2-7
CASSRAGTDEQYF
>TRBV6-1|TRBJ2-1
CASSPGLAGTDYNEQFF
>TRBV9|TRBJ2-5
CASSVSESFQETQYF